These 27 T cell receptor beta chains originate from one sample sequenced in a study of monozygotic twins with inflammatory bowel disease. TCRdb re-called the 5' RACE reads and shows each CDR3 protein once, DNA omitted. The repertoire shows 200,000 to 250,000 distinct CDR3 sequences; the top ten hold roughly 1.5%. Source material: blood. The receptors stem from a human donor with ulcerative colitis or Crohn's disease, or a healthy co-twin of an affected twin (not recorded which).

This chain joins TRBV6-1 and TRBJ2-7; TCRdb's D call, TRBD2, is unchecked because there is no DNA. CDR3 length: 15 residues. The germline gives CDR1 MNHNS, CDR2 SASEGT. This chain's CDR3 is CASSRGGQVAYEQYF.

V is TRBV11-3 and J is TRBJ2-1. The CDR3 has 15 amino acids. Germline V gives CDR1 SGHNT, CDR2 YENEEA. The CDR3: CASSLQHTAYNEQFF.

The rearrangement uses TRBV5-1 and TRBJ2-2; TCRdb proposes TRBD1, but this gene call is untestable without DNA. The germline V gene has CDR1 SGHRS and CDR2 YFSETQ. The CDR3 extends over 14 amino acids. CDR3 residues: CASSSTGYTGELFF.

The V and J genes are TRBV5-6 and TRBJ2-2; TCRdb picks TRBD1, but there is no DNA to check that call. Germline assignment: CDR1 SGHDT and CDR2 YYEEEE. CDR3 size: 18 residues. This CDR3 is CASSRPPWGHPNTGELFF. Using reference TRBV5-6 and TRBJ2-2 for the parts outside the CDR3, the full variable domain is DAGVTQSPTHLIKTRGQQVTLRCSPKSGHDTVSWYQQALGQGPQFIFQYYEEEERQRGNFPDRFSGHQFPNYSSELNVNALLLGDSALYLCASSRPPWGHPNTGELFFGEGSRLTVL.

This chain joins TRBV11-2 and TRBJ2-3; the D call of TRBD2 rests on TCRdb alone, since no DNA is present to check it. The CDR3 covers 21 residues. Germline V gives CDR1 SGHAT, CDR2 FQNNGV. This CDR3 reads CASSFGRLSGGARAPTDTQYF.

This sequence joins TRBV6-1 and TRBJ1-2; with no DNA, the TCRdb D assignment of TRBD1 cannot be verified. Per the germline V gene, CDR1 is MNHNS and CDR2 is SASEGT. This CDR3 comprises 12 residues. CDR3 protein: CASRGQYDGYTF.

The chain employs TRBV20-1 and TRBJ1-4. The CDR3 is made up of 13 amino acids. Germline CDR1 DFQATT, CDR2 SNEGSKA (reference sequence). The CDR3 sequence is CSAKTNSEEKLFF.

The J gene is TRBJ2-2, the V gene TRBV5-1. The CDR3 is made up of 14 amino acids. Germline CDR1 SGHRS, CDR2 YFSETQ. The CDR3 sequence is CASSFDVITGELFF.

The chain carries TRBV5-5 and TRBJ1-1. The CDR3 extends over 15 amino acids. Germline loops: CDR1 SGHKS, CDR2 YYEKEE (reference sequence). The CDR3 region is CASSLASRGGPEAFF.

This sequence joins TRBV7-2 and TRBJ2-7. The length of the CDR3 is 14 residues. CDR1 and CDR2 from the germline V gene are SGHTA and FQGNSA. The CDR3 is CASSLLDVSYEQYF.

This chain joins TRBV6-1 and TRBJ2-1; there is no DNA to check the TCRdb D call of TRBD2. The CDR3 extends over 15 amino acids. Germline CDR1 MNHNS, CDR2 SASEGT. The CDR3: CASRSLAGGRNEQFF.

CDR3 residues: CASRGTGTDTGELFF. The gene calls are TRBV5-5 and TRBJ2-2; there is no DNA to check the TCRdb D call of TRBD1. Germline CDR1 reads SGHKS; CDR2 reads YYEKEE (reference sequence). The CDR3 consists of 15 residues.

V usage is TRBV5-1 and J usage is TRBJ2-5. This CDR3 is built from 16 residues. The germline V gene encodes CDR1 SGHRS and CDR2 YFSETQ. This CDR3 is CASSNHGWGGLETQYF. Drawing the rest from reference TRBV5-1 and TRBJ2-5, the complete variable domain is KAGVTQTPRYLIKTRGQQVTLSCSPISGHRSVSWYQQTPGQGLQFLFEYFSETQRNKGNFPGRFSGRQFSNSRSEMNVSTLELGDSALYLCASSNHGWGGLETQYFGPGTRLLVL.

This chain uses TRBV12-3 or TRBV12-4 with TRBJ1-4; TCRdb's D call of TRBD1 is untestable without DNA. This CDR3 has 15 residues. CDR3 protein: CASSTWTEAGEKLFF.

This chain links TRBV7-9 with TRBJ2-7. CDR1 SEHNR and CDR2 FQNEAQ come from the germline V gene (reference sequence). The CDR3 is 14 amino acids. The CDR3 loop reads CASSRSVGPHEQYF.

The chain is built from TRBV10-3 and TRBJ2-7. The CDR3 consists of 14 residues. Per the germline V gene, CDR1 is ENHRY and CDR2 is SYGVKD. CDR3 region: CAITSREGSYEQYF.

This chain connects TRBV6-1 to TRBJ1-1; the D gene TCRdb calls, TRBD1, cannot be checked with no DNA. The length of the CDR3 is 16 residues. Per the germline V gene, CDR1 is MNHNS and CDR2 is SASEGT. The CDR3 spells CASSPNVDRANTEAFF.

The genes are TRBV11-2 and TRBJ2-7. Germline CDR1 SGHAT, CDR2 FQNNGV. The CDR3 spans 16 residues. The CDR3 here is CASRTINGVGLYEQYF.

The V and J genes are TRBV7-6 and TRBJ2-7; TCRdb's assignment of TRBD1 cannot be checked, as there is no DNA. The CDR3 loop spans 15 amino acids. CDR1 SGHVS and CDR2 FNYEAQ come from the germline V gene. The CDR3 loop is CASSLGRDRPYEQYF.

CDR3 loop: CATKTGWGTEAFF. The rearrangement uses TRBV7-8 and TRBJ1-1; there is no DNA to check the TCRdb D call of TRBD1. Germline CDR1 is SGHVS and CDR2 is FQNEAQ. CDR3 length: 13 residues. Full variable domain (remainder filled in from reference TRBV7-8 and TRBJ1-1): GAGVSQSPRYKVAKRGQDVALRCDPISGHVSLFWYQQALGQGPEFLTYFQNEAQLDKSGLPSDRFFAERPEGSVSTLKIQRTQQEDSAVYLCATKTGWGTEAFFGQGTRLTVV.

The chain links TRBV7-2 to TRBJ1-4; with no DNA, the TCRdb D assignment of TRBD1 cannot be verified. The CDR3 contains 15 residues. CDR1 is SGHTA, CDR2 FQGNSA, per germline. The CDR3 loop reads CASSLTGTGNEKLFF.

The chain links TRBV3-1 to TRBJ2-3. Germline CDR1 reads LGHDT; CDR2 reads YNNKEL (reference sequence). The CDR3 sequence is 14 residues long. The chain's CDR3 is CASSQEGFTDTQYF.

V and J are TRBV7-9 and TRBJ2-3; TCRdb lists TRBD1, though no DNA is available to test this call. This CDR3 has 14 residues. The germline gives CDR1 SEHNR, CDR2 FQNEAQ (reference sequence). Here the CDR3 reads CASSFGAGVDTQYF. Combining the CDR3 with reference TRBV7-9 and TRBJ2-3 gives the whole variable domain DTGVSQNPRHKITKRGQNVTFRCDPISEHNRLYWYRQTLGQGPEFLTYFQNEAQLEKSRLLSDRFSAERPKGSFSTLEIQRTEQGDSAMYLCASSFGAGVDTQYFGPGTRLTVL.

The chain's CDR3 is CASSEGQWSYEQYF. The V and J genes are TRBV9 and TRBJ2-7; TCRdb outputs TRBD1, but without DNA this stays unchecked. The CDR3 has 14 amino acids. Germline lookup yields CDR1 SGDLS and CDR2 YYNGEE.

The chain links TRBV5-1 to TRBJ2-1; the TCRdb D gene call, TRBD1, has no DNA to confirm it. Germline CDR1 is SGHRS and CDR2 is YFSETQ. This CDR3 spans 15 amino acids. This chain's CDR3 is CASSLGGAGGNEQFF.

This chain connects TRBV5-1 to TRBJ2-1; there is no DNA to check the TCRdb D call of TRBD1. The CDR3 covers 14 residues. CDR1 and CDR2 (germline): SGHRS, YFSETQ. CDR3 residues: CASSRGTSINEQFF.

The V call is TRBV7-3, the J call TRBJ2-6; there is no DNA to check the TCRdb D call of TRBD1. The CDR3 runs 17 residues. The germline V gene has CDR1 SGHTA and CDR2 FQGTGA. The CDR3 reads CASSLGQGISGANVLTF.